What follows is one TCR beta chain and its context. Its antigen is as yet unknown. These data belong to a study of OX40 agonist ivuxolimab in advanced cancers. The overall study: Patients were treated with intravenous ivuxolimab, dosed at 0.01 to 10 mg/kg and infused every 2 weeks. Study outcomes and limitations: Expansion of clones was among the lowest in partial responders at 0.1-3.0 mg/kg.

Sequenced by immunoSEQ multiplex PCR; TCRdb stores in-frame clones only, minus some. The sample shows approximately 70,000 clones, around four fifths of them seen only once. V lost 7 bases to trimming and J lost 6 bases; unmatched junction nucleotides: 18. The CDR3 contains 18 residues. Germline V lookup: CDR1 MGHRA, CDR2 YSYEKL. This material consisted of CD4+ or CD8+ T cells sorted from blood, taken in a trial of the OX40 agonist ivuxolimab. The receptor's source is an adult with an advanced solid tumor such as melanoma, head and neck, liver or kidney cancer. The rearrangement joins TRBV4-1 to TRBJ2-6, with 7 nucleotides matching TRBD2. The CDR3 spells CASTTRLSRGFEANVLTF. CDR3 in DNA: TGCGCCAGCACTACTAGACTGTCGCGGGGGTTTGAGGCCAACGTCCTGACTTTC.